A single sample is the source of the 31 T cell receptor beta chains below, sequenced in a study of beta chain features in type 1 diabetes. Study outcomes and limitations: Among patients with Type 1 diabetes, TCRB CDR3s were moderately but significantly shorter in every one of the four CD4+ subsets.

Their target antigens are unknown. Every bit of the isolated RNA underwent reverse transcription, so sequencing read expressed TCRB transcripts. The repertoire was sequenced with immunoSEQ multiplex PCR; TCRdb's copy has only in-frame clones and lacks some. The data hold about 160,000 clones, with 50% to 70% observed a single time. Source material: naive CD4+ T cells from blood. The receptor set was obtained from a man younger than 40 with type 1 diabetes.

The rearrangement uses TRBV11-2 and TRBJ2-5; 7 bases fit TRBD1. Germline V gene sequence: CDR1 SGHAT, CDR2 FQNNGV. After removal of 1 base from V and 1 base from J, the junction contained 3 bases not matched to a gene. The CDR3 covers 15 residues. The CDR3 DNA reads TGTGCCAGCAGCTTAGCCGGGACAGCCCAAGAGACCCAGTACTTC. Translated: CASSLAGTAQETQYF.

This rearrangement joins TRBV7-2 to TRBJ2-3, with TRBD2 identical over 8 bases. Looked up from germline, CDR1 is SGHTA and CDR2 is FQGNSA. V shed 1 base and J 9 bases; nucleotides not matched to a gene: 6. The CDR3 runs to 14 residues. The CDR3 DNA follows: TGTGCCAGCAGCTTAGAATTGCAGCGGGGGACGCAGTATTTT. It is translated as CASSLELQRGTQYF.

The chain links TRBV4-1 to TRBJ2-4; TRBD2 agrees at 13 bases. This CDR3 has 21 amino acids. Germline V gives CDR1 MGHRA, CDR2 YSYEKL. V gave up 0 bases and J gave up 3 bases; unmatched junction bases: 14. The CDR3 DNA reads as TGCGCCAGCAGCCAAGATGTGACTAGCGGGGGGACCGCTGCAAACAAAAACATTCAGTACTTC. It yields the protein CASSQDVTSGGTAANKNIQYF.

The genes are TRBV5-1 and TRBJ2-5; D uncertain. V dropped 4 bases and J dropped 13 bases, with 17 bases sitting between them. CDR3 length: 12 residues. The germline V gene encodes CDR1 SGHRS and CDR2 YFSETQ. The CDR3 DNA sequence: TGCGCCAGCAGCCTGTTGGACGGAACCAGGTACTTC. Its protein product is CASSLLDGTRYF.

CDR3 in amino acids: CASSLSAGVRSYEQYF. The DNA for the CDR3 is TGTGCCAGCAGCCTATCCGCGGGCGTGAGGTCCTACGAGCAGTACTTC. V and J are TRBV14 and TRBJ2-7, with TRBD2 as a possible D gene (5 bases). This CDR3 spans 16 amino acids. The ends were cut back, 4 bases at V and 1 base at J, with 17 bases in the middle. Germline V gene lookup returns CDR1 SGHDN and CDR2 FVKESK.

This clone has a handful of counts. The V call is TRBV28, the J call TRBJ1-4, with 8 positions matching TRBD1. CDR3 length equals 15 residues. V lost 3 bases, J lost 8 bases, and 8 bases stayed unmatched. Germline lookup yields CDR1 MDHEN and CDR2 SYDVKM. The DNA of the CDR3 is TGTGCCAGCAGTTTGGCGGCAGGGGGCTTGGAAAAACTGTTTTTT. It codes for CASSLAAGGLEKLFF.

This chain joins TRBV5-4 and TRBJ2-3, with D perhaps matching TRBD2 (6 bases). Trimming cost V 4 bases and J 1 base, with 13 bases left between them. CDR1 SGHNT and CDR2 YYREEE come from the germline V gene (reference sequence). The length of the CDR3 is 15 residues. The DNA of the CDR3 is TGTGCCAGCAGCCCGGCCTCTAGCGGCACAGATACGCAGTATTTT. As protein: CASSPASSGTDTQYF.

V gene TRBV20-1 combines with J gene TRBJ2-7; no clear D gene. Germline-derived CDR1 and CDR2 are DFQATT and SNEGSKA (reference sequence). This CDR3 region has 11 residues. Trimming pared 1 base from V and 6 bases from J, leaving 7 bases between. In nucleotides, the CDR3 is TGCAGTGCTAGAGGGCCAGGCGAGCAGTACTTC. Translated, it gives CSARGPGEQYF.

The chain combines TRBV29-1 with TRBJ2-5; 7 bases are a match to TRBD1. The CDR3 runs 13 residues. Germline V gene sequence: CDR1 SQVTM, CDR2 ANQGSEA. V lost 8 bases and J lost 5; bases outside the gene matches: 11. In DNA, the CDR3 is TGCAGCTCCCGGGACAGCCCTTCGGAGACCCAGTACTTC. As protein: CSSRDSPSETQYF.

V is TRBV7-2 and J is TRBJ2-1; no clear D gene. V gave up 6 bases and J gave up 14 bases, with 23 bases separating them. This CDR3 region has 14 residues. Germline V CDR1 and CDR2: SGHTA, FQGNSA. The CDR3: CASSSHSDPPLEFF. The CDR3 DNA sequence: TGTGCCAGCAGTTCCCACTCGGACCCCCCCCTGGAGTTCTTC.

This chain uses TRBV7-8 with TRBJ2-3; 9 positions match TRBD2. Germline CDR1 and CDR2: SGHVS and FQNEAQ. The CDR3 runs to 18 residues. Losses at the gene ends were 5 bases for V and 2 bases for J; bases not matched to a gene: 14. The CDR3 sequence is CASSPYVLAGTNTDTQYF. The CDR3 DNA reads TGTGCCAGCAGCCCCTATGTGCTAGCGGGGACCAACACAGATACGCAGTATTTT.

The rearrangement links TRBV4-3 to TRBJ2-1; no clear D gene. This CDR3 comprises 14 residues. V lost 0 bases, J lost 16 bases, and 19 bases lay in between. Germline values: CDR1 LGHNA, CDR2 YSLEER. Here the CDR3 DNA reads TGCGCCAGCAGCCAAGATCTCAGAGCCCCCTCAGCATTCTTC. Its protein is CASSQDLRAPSAFF.

CDR3 in DNA: TGCGCCAGCAGCCAAGAACTAGCGGGGGAAAACTACGAGCAGTACTTC. Protein product: CASSQELAGENYEQYF. V usage is TRBV4-3 and J usage is TRBJ2-7; the match to TRBD2 covers 11 bases. Trimming cost V 0 bases and J 3 bases; bases outside gene matches: 4. This CDR3 comprises 16 residues. Per germline, CDR1 LGHNA and CDR2 YSLEER.

The chain uses TRBV7-8 and TRBJ2-1, with D maybe TRBD2 (6 bases). CDR1 and CDR2 from the germline V gene are SGHVS and FQNEAQ. The CDR3 has 15 residues. Trimming took 3 bases from V and 5 from J, leaving 14 bases between them. CDR3 residues: CASSLAPGRNNEQFF. The CDR3 bases are TGTGCCAGCAGCTTGGCCCCGGGGAGGAACAATGAGCAGTTCTTC. Full variable domain (missing parts from reference TRBV7-8 and TRBJ2-1): GAGVSQSPRYKVAKRGQDVALRCDPISGHVSLFWYQQALGQGPEFLTYFQNEAQLDKSGLPSDRFFAERPEGSVSTLKIQRTQQEDSAVYLCASSLAPGRNNEQFFGPGTRLTVL.

The chain joins TRBV7-2 to TRBJ1-5; D unclear. V lost 3 bases, J lost 7 bases, and 16 bases lay in between. The CDR3 contains 15 residues. Germline CDR1 reads SGHTA; CDR2 reads FQGNSA. Written as DNA, the CDR3 is TGTGCCAGCAGCTTCCTGGGTAAGGGAGAACAGCCCCAGCATTTT. Protein product: CASSFLGKGEQPQHF. Supplemented by reference TRBV7-2 and TRBJ1-5, the full variable domain reads GAGVSQSPSNKVTEKGKDVELRCDPISGHTALYWYRQSLGQGLEFLIYFQGNSAPDKSGLPSDRFSAERTGGSVSTLTIQRTQQEDSAVYLCASSFLGKGEQPQHFGDGTRLSIL.

This clone was detected only a few times. The chain carries TRBV4-3 and TRBJ2-4; 10 nucleotides line up with TRBD1. V shed 5 bases and J 2 bases; nucleotides not matched to a gene: 3. Germline-derived CDR1 and CDR2 are LGHNA and YSLEER. There are 15 residues in the CDR3. The CDR3 sequence is CASSDRGQTKNIQYF. The CDR3 DNA reads TGCGCCAGCAGCGACAGGGGGCAAACCAAAAACATTCAGTACTTC.

The chain has TRBV2 and TRBJ1-2, with 9 nucleotides matching TRBD1. In germline, CDR1 is SNHLY, CDR2 FYNNEI. CDR3 length: 13 residues. The junction had 5 bases not matched to a gene; V was cut back by 6 bases and J by 6 bases. Here the CDR3 DNA reads TGTGCCAGCAGCTACGGGACAGGGAATGGCTACACCTTC. This codes for CASSYGTGNGYTF.

The chain is built from TRBV29-1 and TRBJ1-1; D unclear. CDR3 length: 11 residues. Germline lookup yields CDR1 SQVTM and CDR2 ANQGSEA. V lost 5 bases and J 1 base, leaving 5 bases between the germline ends. The CDR3 is CSVSWNTEAFF. DNA of the CDR3: TGCAGCGTTAGTTGGAACACTGAAGCTTTCTTT.

The chain recombines TRBV7-9 with TRBJ2-1, with D possibly being TRBD1 (6 bases). V was pared by 5 bases and J by 0 bases, with 14 bases between. The germline V gene has CDR1 SEHNR and CDR2 FQNEAQ (reference sequence). The CDR3 has 16 amino acids. CDR3 nucleotide sequence: TGTGCCAGCAGCCATTTGACAGGTAACTCCTACAATGAGCAGTTCTTC. It specifies CASSHLTGNSYNEQFF.

This clone occurred a few times. The V gene is TRBV7-2, the J gene TRBJ2-3, with a weak D call TRBD1 (6 bases). V dropped 5 bases and J dropped 2 bases, with 11 bases sitting between them. Germline CDR1 reads SGHTA; CDR2 reads FQGNSA. CDR3 length: 14 amino acids. The CDR3 sequence is CASSTGTPTDTQYF. CDR3 DNA sequence: TGTGCCAGCAGCACCGGGACACCCACAGATACGCAGTATTTT. The full variable domain, in which reference TRBV7-2 and TRBJ2-3 provide the parts outside the CDR3, is GAGVSQSPSNKVTEKGKDVELRCDPISGHTALYWYRQSLGQGLEFLIYFQGNSAPDKSGLPSDRFSAERTGGSVSTLTIQRTQQEDSAVYLCASSTGTPTDTQYFGPGTRLTVL.

The chain links TRBV29-1 to TRBJ1-5; 11 bases agree with TRBD1. The CDR3 has 14 amino acids. The J segment lost 5 bases and the V segment lost 7 bases, leaving 7 bases of the junction unmatched. The germline V gene has CDR1 SQVTM and CDR2 ANQGSEA. The CDR3 DNA sequence: TGCAGCGCCAGGACAGGGGGCGGGGATCAGCCCCAGCATTTT. This sequence encodes CSARTGGGDQPQHF.

The chain combines TRBV4-1 with TRBJ2-3; D assignment may be TRBD1 or TRBD2 (5 bases each). The V gene lost 1 base and the J gene lost 0 bases, with 11 bases spanning the gap. Looked up from germline, CDR1 is MGHRA and CDR2 is YSYEKL. This CDR3 is built from 16 residues. The CDR3 DNA follows: TGCGCCAGCAGCCAAGTCCGGGACCCTAGCACAGATACGCAGTATTTT. Translating it yields CASSQVRDPSTDTQYF.

The chain couples TRBV7-9 to TRBJ2-3; D remains unclear. V was shortened by 7 bases and J by 0 bases, with 8 bases between the two germline ends. The CDR3 extends over 13 amino acids. Germline CDR1 SEHNR, CDR2 FQNEAQ (reference sequence). The CDR3 nucleotides are TGTGCCAGCATTTTACTGAGCACAGATACGCAGTATTTT. This gives the protein CASILLSTDTQYF.

In its sample, this clone was seen a few times. V usage is TRBV7-2 and J usage is TRBJ2-7; 9 bases are shared with TRBD2. V lost 5 bases, J lost 4 bases, and 9 bases stayed unmatched. The CDR3 has 15 amino acids. The germline CDR1 and CDR2 sequences are SGHTA and FQGNSA. For the CDR3, the DNA is TGTGCCAGCAGCCCTGGCCTAGCGGGGTGGTACGAGCAGTACTTC. Protein sequence: CASSPGLAGWYEQYF.

This clone showed up just a few times. This chain uses TRBV11-2 with TRBJ2-7, with 12 bases aligning to TRBD2. CDR1 SGHAT and CDR2 FQNNGV come from the germline V gene. The CDR3 runs 17 residues. V dropped 6 bases and J dropped 2; count of bases not matched to a gene: 11. CDR3 sequence: CASRTPGTSGSTYEQYF. The CDR3 bases are TGTGCCAGCAGAACTCCCGGGACTAGCGGGTCAACCTACGAGCAGTACTTC.

The J gene is TRBJ2-7, the V gene TRBV28; D not certain. Trimming cost V 6 bases and J 3 bases, with 6 bases left between them. CDR3 size: 11 residues. The germline V gene encodes CDR1 MDHEN and CDR2 SYDVKM. The CDR3 DNA reads as TGTGCCAGCAGCTCGATCTACGAGCAGTACTTC. This encodes CASSSIYEQYF.

This chain uses TRBV29-1 with TRBJ1-1; no clear D gene. V lost 6 bases and J 2 bases, leaving 10 bases between the germline ends. Germline V gene lookup returns CDR1 SQVTM and CDR2 ANQGSEA. CDR3 length equals 12 residues. The CDR3 DNA is TGCAGCGTGATGGGTGGCAACACTGAAGCTTTCTTT. Translated, it gives CSVMGGNTEAFF.

The J gene is TRBJ2-1, the V gene TRBV5-1; 11 bases align to TRBD1. Trimming removed 4 bases from V and 8 bases from J; junction bases left unmatched: 5. Germline assignment: CDR1 SGHRS and CDR2 YFSETQ. This CDR3 comprises 14 residues. The CDR3 bases are TGCGCCAGCAGCCTGGGGACAGGGGGAGATGAGCAGTTCTTC. Protein sequence: CASSLGTGGDEQFF.

The chain employs TRBV4-3 and TRBJ1-2; D call uncertain. CDR1 is LGHNA and CDR2 is YSLEER in the germline V gene. The length of the CDR3 is 14 residues. The V and J ends lost 0 bases and 2 bases respectively, with 7 bases between them. CDR3 bases: TGCGCCAGCAGCCAAGATGTCCACAACTATGGCTACACCTTC. It yields the protein CASSQDVHNYGYTF.

V and J are TRBV29-1 and TRBJ2-1; unclear D gene. Between the trimmed V and J ends, which lost 0 bases and 8 bases, there was a span of 11 bases. The CDR3 runs to 13 residues. Germline V lookup: CDR1 SQVTM, CDR2 ANQGSEA. The CDR3: CSVEEKVGDEQFF. The CDR3 nucleotides are TGCAGCGTTGAAGAGAAGGTTGGTGATGAGCAGTTCTTC.

As DNA, the CDR3 is TGTGCCAGCCGGGCCAGGAACTATGGCTACACCTTC. The encoded protein is CASRARNYGYTF. V and J are TRBV2 and TRBJ1-2, with D unresolved. The germline V gene has CDR1 SNHLY and CDR2 FYNNEI. The V gene lost 8 bases and the J gene lost 2 bases, with 9 bases spanning the gap. The CDR3 totals 12 residues.